The clone carrying this T cell receptor beta chain turned up a few times. The antigen remains undetermined. This specimen belongs to a study of blood T cells in healthy people across ages. Germline CDR1 SGHTA, CDR2 FQGNSA. The ends were cut back, 1 base at V and 0 bases at J, with 16 bases in the middle. CDR3 size: 18 residues. Combining a sample-barcoded 5' primer with a J-beta primer mix, a second PCR ran for roughly 7 to 12 cycles. TCRdb reanalysed the 5' RACE reads using MiXCR and keeps one entry per CDR3 protein. The table has under 950,000 distinct CDR3 sequences, 22% seen once. The study's findings and limits: Diversity figures based on one million T cells were deemed too low. It was the long-lived donors that had more naive CD4+ cells and higher diversity than aged donors.

PBMCs, at least 7 million per sample, were isolated. The sequencing input was blood. V usage is TRBV7-2 and J usage is TRBJ1-5; a possible D gene is TRBD1 (5 bases). This receptor was obtained from a man between 65 and 85 years old in good health. The CDR3 sequence: CASSLGDGGDYSNQPQHF. The CDR3 DNA reads as TGTGCCAGCAGCTTAGGCGACGGGGGGGACTATAGCAATCAGCCCCAGCATTTT.